The source of this T cell receptor (beta chain) is a study of cytomegalovirus exposure and HLA in healthy donors. Study results and limitations: Further analysis was carried out later, and it showed several of the most significant clusters appearing linked to common viral pathogens. Most TCR beta V segments were productive about 87% or about 30% of the time in an earlier analysis. Cytomegalovirus status, reportedly, was diagnosed with high specificity and sensitivity by the classifier. Some highly shared sequence variants likely arose as a pipeline artifact.

This clone has a handful of counts. Its antigen is undetermined. Amplification used 60 Vbeta primers and 13 Jbeta primers. Here immunoSEQ multiplex PCR was the method, and the copy in TCRdb shows in-frame clones only, minus some. The sample gives 55,000 or so clones, approximately 80% of which show up once; roughly 1.4% is in the top ten. Germline V gene sequence: CDR1 SNHLY, CDR2 FYNNEI. The CDR3 is made up of 14 amino acids. The V segment lost 6 bases and the J segment 9 bases; nucleotides outside the gene matches: 9. The chain recombines TRBV2 with TRBJ1-5; 9 positions agree with TRBD1. This receptor was obtained from a female donor in good health and CMV-seronegative. Sequenced material: PBMCs. The CDR3 DNA follows: TGTGCCAGCAGAAATACAGGGGGCTCACGGCCCCAGCATTTT. The encoded protein is CASRNTGGSRPQHF.